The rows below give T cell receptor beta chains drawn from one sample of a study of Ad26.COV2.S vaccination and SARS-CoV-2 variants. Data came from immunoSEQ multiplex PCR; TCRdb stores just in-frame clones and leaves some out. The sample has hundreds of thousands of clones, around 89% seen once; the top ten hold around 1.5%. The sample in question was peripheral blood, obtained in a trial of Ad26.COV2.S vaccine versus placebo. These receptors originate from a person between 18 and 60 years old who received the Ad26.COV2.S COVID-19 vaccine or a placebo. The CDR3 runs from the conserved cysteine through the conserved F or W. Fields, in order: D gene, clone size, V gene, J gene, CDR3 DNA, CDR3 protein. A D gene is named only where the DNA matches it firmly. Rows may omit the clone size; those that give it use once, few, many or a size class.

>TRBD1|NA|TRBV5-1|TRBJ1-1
TGCGCCAGCAGCATGGGACAGGAGGGCACTGAAGCTTTCTTT
CASSMGQEGTEAFF
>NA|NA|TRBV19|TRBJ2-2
TGTGCCACCAAGAGACTTTATAACACCGGGGAGCTGTTTTTT
CATKRLYNTGELFF
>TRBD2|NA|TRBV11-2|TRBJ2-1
TGTGCCAGCAGCTTAGTAGCGGGGGGTTACAATGAGCAGTTCTTC
CASSLVAGGYNEQFF
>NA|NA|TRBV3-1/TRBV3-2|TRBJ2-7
TGTGCCAGCAGCCAAGGTCTTGTGGGTTTCTACGAGCAGTACTTC
CASSQGLVGFYEQYF
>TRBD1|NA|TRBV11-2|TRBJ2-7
TGTGCCAGCAGCTTCGACAGGGACGAGCAGTACTTC
CASSFDRDEQYF
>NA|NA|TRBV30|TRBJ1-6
TGTGCCTGGAGCTACAACAGCGGTAATTCACCCCTCCACTTT
CAWSYNSGNSPLHF
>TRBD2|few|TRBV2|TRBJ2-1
TGTGCCAGCAGTGAAGATAACCTAGCGGCCTTCAATGAGCAGTTCTTC
CASSEDNLAAFNEQFF
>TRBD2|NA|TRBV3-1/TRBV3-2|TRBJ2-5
TGTGCCAGCAGCCAAGTGACTAGCGGGGGGGCGGAGCAAGAGACCCAGTACTTC
CASSQVTSGGAEQETQYF
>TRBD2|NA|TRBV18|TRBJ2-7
TGTGCCAGCTCACCCGGGACTAGCGGGAGCGAGCAGTACTTC
CASSPGTSGSEQYF
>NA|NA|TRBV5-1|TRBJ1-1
TGCGCCAGCAGCCGGCAGGGCTTTAACACTGAAGCTTTCTTT
CASSRQGFNTEAFF
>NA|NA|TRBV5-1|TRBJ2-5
TGCGCCAGCAGCTTGGGGGGCGGAGAGACCCAGTACTTC
CASSLGGGETQYF
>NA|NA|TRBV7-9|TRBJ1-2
TGTGCCAGCAGCCTCGGGACTCGGGGAGCCTATGGCTACACCTTC
CASSLGTRGAYGYTF
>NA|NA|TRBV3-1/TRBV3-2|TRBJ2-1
TGTGCCAGCAGCCAAGACCCCCACAATGAGCAGTTCTTC
CASSQDPHNEQFF
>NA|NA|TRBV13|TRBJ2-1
TGTGCCAGCAGCCGGCGTGAGGTAGCAGGTCTCTACAATGAGCAGTTCTTC
CASSRREVAGLYNEQFF
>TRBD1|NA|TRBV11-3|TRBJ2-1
TGTGCCAGCAGCGCCCGACAGGGGGTCAGTGAGCAGTTCTTC
CASSARQGVSEQFF
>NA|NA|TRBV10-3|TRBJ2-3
TGTGCCATCAGACCGACAGGGGAGGGGGATACGCAGTATTTT
CAIRPTGEGDTQYF
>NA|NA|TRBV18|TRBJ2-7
TGTGCCAGCTCACCACAGACAGTTTCTGGCTACGAGCAGTACTTC
CASSPQTVSGYEQYF
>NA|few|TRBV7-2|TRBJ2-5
TGTGCCAGCAGCGCCGGGTCTTTTCAGGAGACCCAGTACTTC
CASSAGSFQETQYF
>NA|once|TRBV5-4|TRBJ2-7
TGTGCCAGCAGCTTGGAAGAGCAAGGGGTCTACGAGCAGTACTTC
CASSLEEQGVYEQYF
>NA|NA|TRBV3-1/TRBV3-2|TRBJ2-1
TGTGCCAGCAGCCAAGCTGAACGGGCCGCTCAGTTCTTC
CASSQAERAAQFF
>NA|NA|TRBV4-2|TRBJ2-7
TGTGCCAGCAGCCCCCGACAGAGCTCCTACGAGCAGTACTTC
CASSPRQSSYEQYF
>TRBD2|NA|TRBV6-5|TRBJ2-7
TGTGCCAGCAGTTACGAAGGCCTAGCGGGCTACGAGCAGTACTTC
CASSYEGLAGYEQYF
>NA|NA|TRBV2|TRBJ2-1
TGTGCCAGCAGTGGCGGTTGGTCCAATGAGCAGTTCTTC
CASSGGWSNEQFF
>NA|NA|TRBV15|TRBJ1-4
TGTGCCACCAGCAGGCTAATTGTTCGCAATGAAAAACTGTTTTTT
CATSRLIVRNEKLFF
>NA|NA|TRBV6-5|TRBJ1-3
TGTGCCAGCCGATTATCCTCTGGAAACACCATATATTTT
CASRLSSGNTIYF
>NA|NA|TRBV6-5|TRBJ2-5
TGTGCCAGCAGTCGCGACTCCGCGACCGAGGAGACCCAGTACTTC
CASSRDSATEETQYF
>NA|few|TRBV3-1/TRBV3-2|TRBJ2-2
TGTGCCAGCAGCCAAGACTGGAGGAACACCGGGGAGCTGTTTTTT
CASSQDWRNTGELFF
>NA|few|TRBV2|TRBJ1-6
TGTGCCAGCAGTGTCCAGACCTGGAATTCACCCCTCCACTTT
CASSVQTWNSPLHF
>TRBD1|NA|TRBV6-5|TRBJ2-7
TGTGCCAGCGGGTCGTCTAACAGGGGGCTCTACGAGCAGTACTTC
CASGSSNRGLYEQYF
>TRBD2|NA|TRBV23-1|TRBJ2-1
TGCGCCAGCAGTCGAGCTAGCGGGAGATCAATTTTGAGCTCCTACAATGAGCAGTTCTTC
CASSRASGRSILSSYNEQFF
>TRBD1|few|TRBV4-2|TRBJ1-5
TGTGCCAGCAGCCAGGGACAGGGGGACAATCAGCCCCAGCATTTT
CASSQGQGDNQPQHF
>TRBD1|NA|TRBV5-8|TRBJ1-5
TGTGCCAGCAGCTTGGCCCCTACAGGGGGCGTCTATCAGCCCCAGCATTTT
CASSLAPTGGVYQPQHF
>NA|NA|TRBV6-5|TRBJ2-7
TGTGCCAGCAGAGGGGGTAACTACGAGCAGTACTTC
CASRGGNYEQYF
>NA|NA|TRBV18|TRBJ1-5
TGTGCCAGCTCACCACCAAGGGGTCAGCCCCAGCATTTT
CASSPPRGQPQHF
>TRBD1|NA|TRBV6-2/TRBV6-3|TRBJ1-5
TGTGCCAGCAGTTTCCCCAGGGGGTTCAGCAATCAGCCCCAGCATTTT
CASSFPRGFSNQPQHF
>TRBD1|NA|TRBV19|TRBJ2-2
TGTGCCAGTCGGGACAGGGGCACCGGGGAGCTGTTTTTT
CASRDRGTGELFF
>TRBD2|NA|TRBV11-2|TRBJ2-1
TGTGCCAGCAGCTGGGGGGGGAGCTCCTACAATGAGCAGTTCTTC
CASSWGGSSYNEQFF
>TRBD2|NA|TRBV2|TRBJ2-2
TGTGCCAGCATCCCGACTAGCGGCGGGGAGCTGTTTTTT
CASIPTSGGELFF
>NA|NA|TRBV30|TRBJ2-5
TGTGCCTGGAGGTCGAAACCGGGTCCCCAACAAGAGACCCAGTACTTC
CAWRSKPGPQQETQYF
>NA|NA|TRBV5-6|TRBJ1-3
TGTGCCAGCAGCTTGGATTCGGGGGCTTTTGGAAACACCATATATTTT
CASSLDSGAFGNTIYF
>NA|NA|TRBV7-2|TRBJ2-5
TGTGCCAGCAGCCCGTGGATGGGTAGCCAGTACTTC
CASSPWMGSQYF